This record concerns one T cell receptor beta chain sequence. Source study methods: Quantification of nucleated cells was approximated via reference gene primer amplification. Clones were sequenced by immunoSEQ multiplex PCR, and TCRdb holds only the in-frame ones, with some missing. V, J and clone size derive from that table, while D and trimming were established from the DNA sequence. The sample includes under 130,000 clones, roughly 80% seen only once; the top ten take 15% to 19%. CDR1 is SNHLY, CDR2 FYNNEI, per germline. The CDR3 extends over 13 amino acids. Trimming pared 7 bases from V and 2 bases from J, leaving 10 bases between. The sample is drawn from a study of blood T cell repertoires in COVID-19. Study-wide background: The United States, Italy and Spain provided the acute and convalescent COVID-19 samples. T cells, B-cell-depleted T cells, or PBMCs provided the cDNA or gDNA that served as material.

The source of this sequence is a woman older than 75 with acute or convalescent COVID-19. The V and J genes are TRBV2 and TRBJ2-3; possibly TRBD2 for D (6 bases). The source material was peripheral blood. CDR3 residues: CASTSDYTDTQYF. As DNA, the CDR3 is TGTGCCAGCACTAGCGATTACACAGATACGCAGTATTTT.